The rows below give T cell receptor beta chains drawn from one sample of a study of blood T cell repertoires in COVID-19. The method was immunoSEQ multiplex PCR; TCRdb's version includes in-frame clones alone and lacks a portion of them. The sample has tens of thousands of clones, less than 85% seen once. The sample consisted of peripheral blood. These receptor sequences come from a human donor with acute or convalescent COVID-19. The donor label of this sample is uncertain. Both conserved end residues are part of each CDR3. D genes are given only for firm matches. The listing skips clone size in some rows; elsewhere it reads once, few, many or a size class.

>NA|TRBD2|TRBV7-2|TRBJ2-3
CASSPPSGRPQYF
TGTGCCAGCAGCCCCCCTAGCGGGAGACCCCAGTATTTT
>NA|NA|TRBV6-1|TRBJ2-7
CASSEDFALSYEQYF
TGTGCCAGCAGTGAAGACTTTGCCCTCTCCTACGAGCAGTACTTC
>NA|NA|TRBV6-1|TRBJ1-5
CASSEVGGRNQPQHF
TGTGCCAGCAGTGAAGTTGGAGGGCGCAATCAGCCCCAGCATTTT
>NA|NA|TRBV5-5|TRBJ1-5
CASSGGTGNSQPQHF
TGTGCCAGCAGCGGCGGGACCGGGAATAGTCAGCCCCAGCATTTT
>NA|TRBD1|TRBV7-9|TRBJ1-2
CASSLGTGGYGYTF
TGTGCCAGCAGCTTAGGGACAGGGGGTTATGGCTACACCTTC
>few|TRBD1|TRBV14|TRBJ1-1
CASKETGWNTEAFF
TGTGCCAGCAAGGAGACAGGGTGGAACACTGAAGCTTTCTTT
>NA|NA|TRBV6-5|TRBJ1-3
CASSYARGGNTIYF
TGTGCCAGCAGTTACGCCAGGGGTGGAAACACCATATATTTT
>NA|NA|TRBV11-3|TRBJ2-5
CASSTRWGRETQYF
TGTGCCAGCAGCACGAGATGGGGGAGGGAGACCCAGTACTTC
>NA|NA|TRBV11-1|TRBJ2-7
CASSRDTGEQYF
TGTGCCAGCAGCCGAGACACCGGAGAGCAGTACTTC
>NA|NA|TRBV2|TRBJ1-1
CASLIPQVNTEAFF
TGTGCCAGCCTTATTCCCCAGGTGAACACTGAAGCTTTCTTT
>few|TRBD1|TRBV19|TRBJ1-5
CASARGPEPQHF
TGTGCCAGTGCCAGGGGGCCGGAGCCCCAGCATTTT
>NA|TRBD1|TRBV28|TRBJ1-2
CASTEGQSYGYTF
TGTGCCAGCACCGAGGGACAGAGCTATGGCTACACCTTC
>NA|NA|TRBV3-1/TRBV3-2|TRBJ2-7
CASSSQEAYEQYF
TGTGCCAGCAGCTCTCAAGAGGCCTACGAGCAGTACTTC
>NA|NA|TRBV30|TRBJ1-5
CAWSVQEDQPQHF
TGTGCCTGGAGTGTACAAGAGGATCAGCCCCAGCATTTT
>NA|TRBD1|TRBV7-8|TRBJ1-2
CASSLVGTGDGYGYTF
TGTGCCAGCAGCTTAGTGGGGACAGGGGACGGCTATGGCTACACCTTC
>NA|TRBD1|TRBV6-4|TRBJ2-2
CASSAQGDTGELFF
TGTGCCAGCAGTGCACAGGGGGACACCGGGGAGCTGTTTTTT